This T cell receptor (beta chain) came from a study of a mutant IDH1 vaccine in newly diagnosed glioma (dated by TCRdb to the early 2020s). A note on the overall study: Across visits V03 through V10, patients got a total of eight vaccinations, given in weeks 1, 3, 5, 7, 11, 15, 19 and 23. Peripheral blood was collected at six visits: V03 (baseline), V05, V07, V10, V12 and V13. Before enrollment, patients had received standard therapy of radiotherapy alone, temozolomide alone, or radiochemotherapy with temozolomide; most received the combination. Of the approximately 35 treated patients, about 60% were male and approximately 38% were female, and the mean age was 40.4 years. For exploratory analyses, some 24 treated patients had longitudinal TCRB deep sequencing done wherever samples were available. Vaccination was initiated 4-6 weeks after radiotherapy alone, or concurrently with temozolomide cycles in the chemotherapy-containing groups. On the study overall, not on this receptor specifically: The authors noted that analyses of patient blood samples could not be reproduced because of sample limitations. Immune responses induced by the vaccine were seen in 90% to 95% of patients across multiple MHC alleles. Changes in the top peripheral T cell clonotypes picked up by TCRB sequencing did not appear to be linked to pseudoprogression. Selection of PBMC samples for TCRB deep sequencing was based on availability.

The method behind the library was the immunoSEQ multiplex PCR assay. Rearranged TCR beta chain sequences were amplified using the hsTCRB Kit according to the manufacturer's protocol. TCRB libraries were sequenced on an Illumina MiSeq. On the study's bioinformatics: The kit vendor's proprietary platform handled demultiplexing, trimming and gene mapping. TCRdb took over this immuneACCESS table, retaining in-frame rearrangements with V and J assigned. Such tables are incomplete; in checked studies, under half of the missing clones stem from an unresolved V gene, and the remainder is unexplained. V and J calls plus clone size are reproduced from that table; the DNA served to infer D and trimming. This sample holds 50,000 to 60,000 clones; more than 70% were observed only once. Together, the top ten hold roughly 4.8% of the sample. Sequences MNHEY (CDR1) and SVGAGI (CDR2) are obtained from the germline V gene. Including cysteine and phenylalanine, the CDR3 has 14 amino acids. CDR3 DNA is the only sequence kept; it has 42 bases, read in frame from the first base. Trimming removed 5 bases from V and 5 bases from J; the gene matches leave 8 bases unexplained.

On this clone itself: Its recognized antigen is unknown. No base-level quality is on record; no much larger clone is a single base apart.

The sample's time point label is to be understood as: week 5, during vaccination. Each vaccine dose was 300 ug of a 20-mer mutant IDH1 peptide in Montanide, given subcutaneously with topical imiquimod. Newly diagnosed WHO grade 3 or 4 IDH1-mutant astrocytomas showing loss of nuclear ATRX were present in the donors. The samples were drawn from NOA16, a multicentre, single-arm, open-label phase I trial in Germany that tested a mutant IDH1 peptide vaccine in humans for the first time. Genomic DNA for TCRB sequencing was isolated from EDTA blood with the DNeasy Blood and Tissue Kit. The specimen comprised PBMCs, sampled from a glioma patient whose treatment included an IDH1 peptide vaccine. The sequence joins TRBV6-5 to TRBJ1-1; 7 nucleotides in the junction match TRBD1. The clonotype was recovered from a man aged 45-65 years with glioma. The encoded CDR3 is CASSNRGLRTEAFF. The DNA sequence is given as TGTGCCAGCAGTAACAGGGGTTTGCGGACTGAAGCTTTCTTT.